This entry lists 12 T cell receptor beta chains sequenced from one sample in a study of beta chain features in type 1 diabetes. General study results and limits: When Type 1 diabetes patients were examined, their TCRB CDR3s proved moderately but significantly shorter in all four CD4+ subsets.

As every portion of the isolated RNA was reverse transcribed, the sequencing read expressed TCRB transcripts. Assay: immunoSEQ multiplex PCR; the TCRdb copy retains only in-frame clones and omits some. This sample has 200,000 to 300,000 clones, with around 9.9% found just once. Their antigen targets remain unknown. Material for sequencing was naive CD4+ T cells from blood. These receptors originate from a man aged 25-45 years with type 1 diabetes.

This clone occurred a few times. The chain joins TRBV18 to TRBJ1-1; D is perhaps TRBD1 (5 bases). The V gene lost 5 bases and the J gene lost 1 base, with 8 bases spanning the gap. The germline gives CDR1 KGHSH, CDR2 LQKENI. The CDR3 consists of 13 residues. The CDR3 loop is CASSTTGNTEAFF. The CDR3 bases are TGTGCCAGCTCAACTACAGGGAACACTGAAGCTTTCTTT.

In its sample, this clone was seen a few times. The chain is built from TRBV5-4 and TRBJ1-1; possible D gene TRBD1, 6 bases. The CDR3 extends over 15 amino acids. Germline CDR1 SGHNT, CDR2 YYREEE (reference sequence). The ends were cut back, 5 bases at V and 4 bases at J, with 18 bases in the middle. CDR3 in amino acids: CASRRIDRGATEAFF. In nucleotides, the CDR3 is TGTGCCAGCAGGCGAATAGATCGGGGGGCCACTGAAGCTTTCTTT.

This clone came up a few times. The chain carries TRBV6-1 and TRBJ2-3; TRBD2 agrees at 7 bases. V gave up 6 bases and J gave up 2 bases; unmatched junction bases: 5. The CDR3 is made up of 14 amino acids. The V gene's germline CDR1 is MNHNS and CDR2 SASEGT. CDR3 loop: CASRMGRATDTQYF. CDR3 in DNA: TGTGCCAGCAGGATGGGGAGGGCCACAGATACGCAGTATTTT.

The CDR3: CSVALTGGSYEQYF. The DNA for the CDR3 is TGCAGCGTTGCCTTGACAGGGGGATCCTACGAGCAGTACTTC. V and J are TRBV29-1 and TRBJ2-7; TRBD1 agrees at 9 bases. The CDR3 runs 14 residues. The V and J ends lost 4 bases and 1 base, in that order; junction bases with no gene match: 5. Germline assignment: CDR1 SQVTM and CDR2 ANQGSEA.

This clone was counted only a few times. This rearrangement joins TRBV19 to TRBJ1-5, with 11 bases matching TRBD1. Germline CDR1 is LNHDA and CDR2 is SQIVND (reference sequence). The CDR3 is 16 amino acids. J was trimmed by 3 bases and V by 5 bases; bases with no gene match: 6. The CDR3 DNA sequence: TGTGCCAGTAGTCCCTGGGACAGGGGGTACAATCAGCCCCAGCATTTT. Protein product: CASSPWDRGYNQPQHF. The full variable domain, rest sourced from reference TRBV19 and TRBJ1-5, is DGGITQSPKYLFRKEGQNVTLSCEQNLNHDAMYWYRQDPGQGLRLIYYSQIVNDFQKGDIAEGYSVSREKKESFPLTVTSAQKNPTAFYLCASSPWDRGYNQPQHFGDGTRLSIL.

This rearrangement joins TRBV28 to TRBJ1-6, with D perhaps matching TRBD1 (6 bases). The CDR3 runs 14 residues. V was shortened by 6 bases and J by 8 bases, with 14 bases between the two germline ends. CDR1 and CDR2 from the germline V gene are MDHEN and SYDVKM. CDR3 sequence reads: CASRATGKDSPLHF. The CDR3 nucleotides are TGTGCCAGCAGGGCTACAGGGAAGGATTCACCCCTCCACTTT.

This clone was observed a handful of times. V gene TRBV28 combines with J gene TRBJ2-7; TRBD2 matches at 9 bases. This CDR3 comprises 15 residues. Germline lookup yields CDR1 MDHEN and CDR2 SYDVKM. The J segment lost 7 bases and the V segment lost 3 bases, leaving 10 bases of the junction unmatched. CDR3 protein: CASSLSGGPVREQYF. CDR3 nucleotide sequence: TGTGCCAGCAGTTTGAGCGGGGGGCCGGTTCGTGAGCAGTACTTC.

Here the CDR3 reads CASSLTGANYGYTF. CDR3 sequence (DNA): TGTGCCAGCAGCTTAACCGGGGCTAACTATGGCTACACCTTC. The V and J genes are TRBV7-9 and TRBJ1-2, with unresolved D. V was shortened by 2 bases and J by 0 bases, with 7 bases between the two germline ends. The germline V gene has CDR1 SEHNR and CDR2 FQNEAQ (reference sequence). This CDR3 is built from 14 residues. The variable domain in full, with the rest retrieved from reference TRBV7-9 and TRBJ1-2, is DTGVSQNPRHKITKRGQNVTFRCDPISEHNRLYWYRQTLGQGPEFLTYFQNEAQLEKSRLLSDRFSAERPKGSFSTLEIQRTEQGDSAMYLCASSLTGANYGYTFGSGTRLTVV.

V and J are TRBV9 and TRBJ2-3, with 7 bases identical to TRBD1. The ends lost 0 bases at V and 4 bases at J; junction bases unmatched: 11. The CDR3 is made up of 17 amino acids. Germline CDR1 reads SGDLS; CDR2 reads YYNGEE. CDR3 sequence: CASSVETGTVVSDTQYF. The CDR3 DNA reads TGTGCCAGCAGCGTAGAGACCGGGACAGTAGTTTCAGATACGCAGTATTTT. Based on the CDR3 plus reference TRBV9 and TRBJ2-3, the full variable domain is DSGVTQTPKHLITATGQRVTLRCSPRSGDLSVYWYQQSLDQGLQFLIQYYNGEERAKGNILERFSAQQFPDLHSELNLSSLELGDSALYFCASSVETGTVVSDTQYFGPGTRLTVL.

J is TRBJ1-4 and V is TRBV7-9; the match to TRBD1 covers 7 bases. V gave up 2 bases and J gave up 5 bases; unmatched junction bases: 5. From germline, CDR1 is SEHNR and CDR2 FQNEAQ (reference sequence). The CDR3 totals 15 residues. CDR3 DNA: TGTGCCAGCAGCTTACGGACAGGAAACAATGAAAAACTGTTTTTT. It codes for CASSLRTGNNEKLFF.

Only a few counts were recorded for this clone. CDR3 nucleotide sequence: TGTGCCAGCAGCCTGACAGGGACTAACACTGAAGCTTTCTTT. Encoded protein: CASSLTGTNTEAFF. The rearrangement links TRBV7-3 to TRBJ1-1; 7 bases line up with TRBD1. The CDR3 contains 14 residues. V gave up 5 bases and J gave up 2 bases; unmatched junction bases: 5. The V gene's germline CDR1 is SGHTA and CDR2 FQGTGA. Supplemented by reference TRBV7-3 and TRBJ1-1, the full variable domain reads GAGVSQTPSNKVTEKGKYVELRCDPISGHTALYWYRQSLGQGPEFLIYFQGTGAADDSGLPNDRFFAVRPEGSVSTLKIQRTERGDSAVYLCASSLTGTNTEAFFGQGTRLTVV.

The chain carries TRBV5-1 and TRBJ1-1, with D possibly matching TRBD1 (5 bases). V was cut by 3 bases and J by 10 bases, with 16 bases left in between. Germline V gene sequence: CDR1 SGHRS, CDR2 YFSETQ. The CDR3 loop spans 13 amino acids. The CDR3 coding sequence is TGCGCCAGCAGCTCCCGCTTGGGGCAAGTAGCTTTCTTT. It is translated as CASSSRLGQVAFF.